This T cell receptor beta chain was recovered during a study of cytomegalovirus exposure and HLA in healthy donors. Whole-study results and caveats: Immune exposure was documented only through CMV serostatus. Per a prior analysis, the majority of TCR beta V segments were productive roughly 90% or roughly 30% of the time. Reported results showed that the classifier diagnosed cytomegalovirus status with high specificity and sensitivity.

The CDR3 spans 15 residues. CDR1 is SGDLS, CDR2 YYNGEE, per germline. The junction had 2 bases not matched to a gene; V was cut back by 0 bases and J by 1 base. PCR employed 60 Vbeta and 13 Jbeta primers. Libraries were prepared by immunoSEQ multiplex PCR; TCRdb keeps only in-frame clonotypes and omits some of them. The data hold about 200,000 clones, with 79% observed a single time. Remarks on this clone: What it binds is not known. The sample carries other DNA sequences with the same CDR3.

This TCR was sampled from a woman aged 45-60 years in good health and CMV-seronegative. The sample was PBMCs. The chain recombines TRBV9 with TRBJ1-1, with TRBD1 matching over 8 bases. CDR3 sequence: CASSVAGQGNTEAFF. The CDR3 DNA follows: TGTGCCAGCAGCGTAGCTGGACAGGGGAACACTGAAGCTTTCTTT.